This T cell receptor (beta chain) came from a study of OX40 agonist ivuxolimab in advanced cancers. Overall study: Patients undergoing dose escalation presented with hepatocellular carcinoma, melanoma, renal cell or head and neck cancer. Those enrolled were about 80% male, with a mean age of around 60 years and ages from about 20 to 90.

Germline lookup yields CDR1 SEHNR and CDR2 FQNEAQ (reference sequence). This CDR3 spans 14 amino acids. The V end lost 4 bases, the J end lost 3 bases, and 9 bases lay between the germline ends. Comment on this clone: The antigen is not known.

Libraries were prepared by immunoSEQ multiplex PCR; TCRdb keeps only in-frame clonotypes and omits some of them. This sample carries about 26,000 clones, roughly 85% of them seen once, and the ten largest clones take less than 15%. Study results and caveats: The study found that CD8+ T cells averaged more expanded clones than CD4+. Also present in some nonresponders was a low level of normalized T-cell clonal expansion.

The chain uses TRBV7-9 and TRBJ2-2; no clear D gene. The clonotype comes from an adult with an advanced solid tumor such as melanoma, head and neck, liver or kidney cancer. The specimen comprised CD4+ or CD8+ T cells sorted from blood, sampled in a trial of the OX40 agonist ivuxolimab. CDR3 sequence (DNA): TGTGCCAGCAGCTATATCCAGTACACCGGGGAGCTGTTTTTT. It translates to CASSYIQYTGELFF. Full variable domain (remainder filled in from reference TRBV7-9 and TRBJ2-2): DTGVSQNPRHKITKRGQNVTFRCDPISEHNRLYWYRQTLGQGPEFLTYFQNEAQLEKSRLLSDRFSAERPKGSFSTLEIQRTEQGDSAMYLCASSYIQYTGELFFGEGSRLTVL.